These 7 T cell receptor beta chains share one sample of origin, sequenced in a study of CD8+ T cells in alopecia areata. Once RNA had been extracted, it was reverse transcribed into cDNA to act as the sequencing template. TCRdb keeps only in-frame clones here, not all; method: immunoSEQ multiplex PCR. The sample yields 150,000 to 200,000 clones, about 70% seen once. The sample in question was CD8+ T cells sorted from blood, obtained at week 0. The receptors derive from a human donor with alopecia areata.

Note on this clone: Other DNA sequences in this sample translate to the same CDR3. The CDR3 DNA sequence: TGTGCCAGCAGTTTAGGAGGGAACTCCTACAATGAGCAGTTCTTC. It encodes CASSLGGNSYNEQFF. The chain couples TRBV27 to TRBJ2-1, with TRBD2 as a possible D gene (6 bases). The V and J ends lost 2 bases and 0 bases respectively, with 8 bases between them. Per germline, CDR1 MNHEY and CDR2 SMNVEV (reference sequence). This CDR3 comprises 15 residues.

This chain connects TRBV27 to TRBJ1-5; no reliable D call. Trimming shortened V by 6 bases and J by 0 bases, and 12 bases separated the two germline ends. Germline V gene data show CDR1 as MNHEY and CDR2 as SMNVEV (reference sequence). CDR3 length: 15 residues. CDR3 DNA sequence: TGTGCCAGCAGACGAACAGTAAATAGCAATCAGCCCCAGCATTTT. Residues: CASRRTVNSNQPQHF.

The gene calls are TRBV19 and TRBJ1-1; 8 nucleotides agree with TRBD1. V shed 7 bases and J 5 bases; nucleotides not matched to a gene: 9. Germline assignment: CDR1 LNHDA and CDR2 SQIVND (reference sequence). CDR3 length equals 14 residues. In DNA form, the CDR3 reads TGTGCCAGTATAAACAGGGGGGTTCGTACTGAAGCTTTCTTT. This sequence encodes CASINRGVRTEAFF.

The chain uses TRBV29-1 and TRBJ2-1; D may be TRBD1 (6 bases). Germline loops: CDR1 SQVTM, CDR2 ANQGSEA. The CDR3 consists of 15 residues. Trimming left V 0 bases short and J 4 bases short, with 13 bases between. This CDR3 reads CSVEDGQGLYNEQFF. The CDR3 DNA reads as TGCAGCGTTGAAGATGGCCAGGGGCTGTACAATGAGCAGTTCTTC.

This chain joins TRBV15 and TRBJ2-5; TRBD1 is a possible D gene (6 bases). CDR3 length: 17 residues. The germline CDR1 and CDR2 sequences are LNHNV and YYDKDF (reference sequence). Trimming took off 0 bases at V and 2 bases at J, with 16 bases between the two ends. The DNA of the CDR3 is TGTGCCACCAGCAGAGATTCAGGGGCGCCCCTTCAAGAGACCCAGTACTTC. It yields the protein CATSRDSGAPLQETQYF.

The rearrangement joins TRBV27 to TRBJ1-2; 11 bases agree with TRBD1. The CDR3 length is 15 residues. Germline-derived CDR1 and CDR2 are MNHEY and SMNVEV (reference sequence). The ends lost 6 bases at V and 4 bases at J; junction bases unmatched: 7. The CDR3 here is CASSHGQGAIYGYTF. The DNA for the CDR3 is TGTGCCAGCAGCCACGGACAGGGGGCTATCTATGGCTACACCTTC.

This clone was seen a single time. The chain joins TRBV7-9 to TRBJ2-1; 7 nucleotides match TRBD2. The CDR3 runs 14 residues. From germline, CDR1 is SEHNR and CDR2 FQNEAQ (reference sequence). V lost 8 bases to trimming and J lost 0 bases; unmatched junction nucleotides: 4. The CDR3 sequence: CASRGGSSYNEQFF. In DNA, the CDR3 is TGTGCCAGCCGGGGCGGGAGCTCCTACAATGAGCAGTTCTTC.